This TCR beta chain was recovered during a study of blood T cell repertoires in COVID-19. Study at large: Some COVID-19 samples were acute and others convalescent; all came from the United States, Italy and Spain.

V trimming: 4 bases; J trimming: 5 bases; junction bases outside the gene matches: 5. Looked up from germline, CDR1 is SGHAT and CDR2 is FQNNGV. The CDR3 is 15 residues long. The protocol was immunoSEQ multiplex PCR, while the TCRdb copy is restricted to in-frame clones and leaves out a portion. The sample yields about 180,000 clones, over 70% seen once. The sequenced material came from PBMCs or T cells enriched from blood (not recorded which). The sequence came from a woman in her forties with acute COVID-19. V is TRBV11-2 and J is TRBJ1-2; 12 positions match TRBD1. The CDR3 loop reads CASSSGTGGEYGYTF. CDR3 nucleotide sequence: TGTGCCAGCAGCTCCGGGACAGGGGGCGAATATGGCTACACCTTC.